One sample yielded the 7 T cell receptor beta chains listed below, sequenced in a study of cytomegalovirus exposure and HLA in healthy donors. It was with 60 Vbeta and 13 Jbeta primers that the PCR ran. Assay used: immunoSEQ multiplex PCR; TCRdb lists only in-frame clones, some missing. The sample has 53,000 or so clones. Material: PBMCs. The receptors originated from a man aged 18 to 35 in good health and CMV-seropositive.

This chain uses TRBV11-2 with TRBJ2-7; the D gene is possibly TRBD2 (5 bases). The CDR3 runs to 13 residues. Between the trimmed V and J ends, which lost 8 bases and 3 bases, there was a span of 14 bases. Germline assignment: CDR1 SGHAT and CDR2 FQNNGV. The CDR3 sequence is CASGKTRIYEQYF. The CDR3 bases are TGTGCCAGCGGCAAAACTAGAATCTACGAGCAGTACTTC.

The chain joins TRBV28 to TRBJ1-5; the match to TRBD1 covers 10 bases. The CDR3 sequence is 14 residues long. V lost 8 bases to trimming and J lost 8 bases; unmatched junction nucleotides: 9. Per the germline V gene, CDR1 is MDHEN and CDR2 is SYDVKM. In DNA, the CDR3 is TGTGCCAGCGCCGGGACAGGGGTTAACGAGCCCCAGCATTTT. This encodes CASAGTGVNEPQHF.

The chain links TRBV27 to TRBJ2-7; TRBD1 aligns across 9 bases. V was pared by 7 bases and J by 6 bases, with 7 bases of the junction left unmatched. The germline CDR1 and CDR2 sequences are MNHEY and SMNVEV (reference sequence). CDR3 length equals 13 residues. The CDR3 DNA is TGTGCCAGCAATCAACAGGGGGCAGGCGAGCAGTACTTC. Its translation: CASNQQGAGEQYF.

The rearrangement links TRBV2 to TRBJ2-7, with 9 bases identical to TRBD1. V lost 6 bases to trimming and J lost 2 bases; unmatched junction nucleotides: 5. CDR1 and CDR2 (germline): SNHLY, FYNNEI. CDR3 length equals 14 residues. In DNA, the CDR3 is TGTGCCAGCAGCGTTGACAGGGGGGCCTACGAGCAGTACTTC. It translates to CASSVDRGAYEQYF.

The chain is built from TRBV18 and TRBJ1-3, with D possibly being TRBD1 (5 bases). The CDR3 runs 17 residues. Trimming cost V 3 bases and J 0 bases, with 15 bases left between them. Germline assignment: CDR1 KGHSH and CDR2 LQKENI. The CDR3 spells CASSPVLRVSSGNTIYF. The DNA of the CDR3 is TGTGCCAGCTCACCCGTCCTCAGGGTGAGCTCTGGAAACACCATATATTTT. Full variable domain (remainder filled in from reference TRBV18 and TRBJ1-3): NAGVMQNPRHLVRRRGQEARLRCSPMKGHSHVYWYRQLPEEGLKFMVYLQKENIIDESGMPKERFSAEFPKEGPSILRIQQVVRGDSAAYFCASSPVLRVSSGNTIYFGEGSWLTVV.

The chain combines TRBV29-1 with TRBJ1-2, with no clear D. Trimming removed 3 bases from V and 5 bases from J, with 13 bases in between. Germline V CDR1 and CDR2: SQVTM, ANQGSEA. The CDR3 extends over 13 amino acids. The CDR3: CSVDGPPSYGYTF. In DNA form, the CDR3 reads TGCAGCGTTGATGGCCCCCCCTCTTATGGCTACACCTTC.

The CDR3 loop reads CASSETGLSYEQYF. The CDR3 nucleotides read TGCGCCAGCAGTGAGACAGGGTTGAGCTACGAGCAGTACTTC. This chain uses TRBV10-2 with TRBJ2-7; TRBD1 might be the D (6 bases). Germline-derived CDR1 and CDR2 are WSHSY and SAAADI. The CDR3 totals 14 residues. The germline V and J ends were trimmed by 2 bases and 3 bases, with 11 bases remaining between them.